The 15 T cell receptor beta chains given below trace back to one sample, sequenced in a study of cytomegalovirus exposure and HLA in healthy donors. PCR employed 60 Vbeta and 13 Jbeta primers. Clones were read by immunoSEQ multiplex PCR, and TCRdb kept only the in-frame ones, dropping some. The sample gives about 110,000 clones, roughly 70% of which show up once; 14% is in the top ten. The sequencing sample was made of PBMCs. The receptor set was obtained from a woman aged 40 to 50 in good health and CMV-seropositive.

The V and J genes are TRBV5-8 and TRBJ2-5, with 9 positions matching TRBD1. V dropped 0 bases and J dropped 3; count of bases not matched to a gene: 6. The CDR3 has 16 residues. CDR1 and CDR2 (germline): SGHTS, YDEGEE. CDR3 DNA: TGTGCCAGCAGCTTGGCATGGACAGGGGCAAAAGAGACCCAGTACTTC. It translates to CASSLAWTGAKETQYF.

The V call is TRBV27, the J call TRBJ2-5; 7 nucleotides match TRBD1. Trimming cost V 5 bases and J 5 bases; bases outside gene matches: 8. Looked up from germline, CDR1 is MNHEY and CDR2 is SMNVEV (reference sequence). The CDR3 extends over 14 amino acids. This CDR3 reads CASSPGGTRETQYF. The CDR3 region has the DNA TGTGCCAGCAGTCCAGGGGGTACAAGGGAGACCCAGTACTTC.

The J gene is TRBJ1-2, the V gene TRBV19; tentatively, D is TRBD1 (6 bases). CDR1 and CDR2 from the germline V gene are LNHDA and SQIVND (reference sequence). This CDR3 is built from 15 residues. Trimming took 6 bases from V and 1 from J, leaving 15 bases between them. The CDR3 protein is CASRAGAAHNYGYTF. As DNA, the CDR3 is TGTGCCAGTAGAGCAGGGGCGGCCCATAACTATGGCTACACCTTC. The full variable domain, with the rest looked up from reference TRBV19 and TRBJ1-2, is DGGITQSPKYLFRKEGQNVTLSCEQNLNHDAMYWYRQDPGQGLRLIYYSQIVNDFQKGDIAEGYSVSREKKESFPLTVTSAQKNPTAFYLCASRAGAAHNYGYTFGSGTRLTVV.

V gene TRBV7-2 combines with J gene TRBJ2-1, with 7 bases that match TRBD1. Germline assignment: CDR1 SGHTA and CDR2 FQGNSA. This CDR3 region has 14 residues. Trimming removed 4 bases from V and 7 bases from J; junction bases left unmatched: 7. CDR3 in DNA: TGTGCCAGCAGCTCCCAACAGGGGAGTAATGAGCAGTTCTTC. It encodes CASSSQQGSNEQFF.

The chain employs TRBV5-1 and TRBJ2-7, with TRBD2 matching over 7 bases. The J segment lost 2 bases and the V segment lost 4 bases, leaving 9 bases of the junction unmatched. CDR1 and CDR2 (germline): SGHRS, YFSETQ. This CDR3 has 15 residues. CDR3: CASSLAESGTYEQYF. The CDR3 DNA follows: TGCGCCAGCAGCCTCGCGGAGAGCGGGACCTACGAGCAGTACTTC.

For the CDR3, the DNA is TGTGCCAGCAGCCACGGACTAGGTTTTGAGCAGTTCTTC. It codes for CASSHGLGFEQFF. The rearrangement links TRBV4-2 to TRBJ2-1, with 7 positions matching TRBD2. V shed 3 bases and J 9 bases; nucleotides not matched to a gene: 5. The CDR3 extends over 13 amino acids. Per germline, CDR1 LGHNA and CDR2 YNFKEQ.

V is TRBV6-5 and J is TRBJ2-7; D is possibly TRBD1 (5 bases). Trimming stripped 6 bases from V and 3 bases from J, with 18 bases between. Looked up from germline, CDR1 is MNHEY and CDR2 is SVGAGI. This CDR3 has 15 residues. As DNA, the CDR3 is TGTGCCAGCAGCCGTGACTTACAGGCTGTCTACGAGCAGTACTTC. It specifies CASSRDLQAVYEQYF.

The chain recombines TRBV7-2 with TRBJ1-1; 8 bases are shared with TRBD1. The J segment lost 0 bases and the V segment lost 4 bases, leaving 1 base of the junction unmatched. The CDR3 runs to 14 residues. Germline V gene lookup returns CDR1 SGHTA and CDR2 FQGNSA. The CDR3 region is CASSWTGMNTEAFF. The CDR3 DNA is TGTGCCAGCAGCTGGACAGGGATGAACACTGAAGCTTTCTTT. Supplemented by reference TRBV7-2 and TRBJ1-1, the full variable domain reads GAGVSQSPSNKVTEKGKDVELRCDPISGHTALYWYRQSLGQGLEFLIYFQGNSAPDKSGLPSDRFSAERTGGSVSTLTIQRTQQEDSAVYLCASSWTGMNTEAFFGQGTRLTVV.

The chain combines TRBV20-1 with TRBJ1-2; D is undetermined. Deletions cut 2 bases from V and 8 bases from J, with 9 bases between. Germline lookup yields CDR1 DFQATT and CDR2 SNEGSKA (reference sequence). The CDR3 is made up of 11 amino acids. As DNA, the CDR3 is TGCAGTGCTAGATCAGGTTCCGGCTACACCTTC. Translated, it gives CSARSGSGYTF.

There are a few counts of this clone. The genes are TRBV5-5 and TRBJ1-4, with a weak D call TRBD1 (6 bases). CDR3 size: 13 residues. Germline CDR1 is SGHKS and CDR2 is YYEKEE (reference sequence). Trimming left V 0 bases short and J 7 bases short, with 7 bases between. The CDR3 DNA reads TGTGCCAGCAGCTTGGACAGGGCTGAAAAACTGTTTTTT. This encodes CASSLDRAEKLFF.

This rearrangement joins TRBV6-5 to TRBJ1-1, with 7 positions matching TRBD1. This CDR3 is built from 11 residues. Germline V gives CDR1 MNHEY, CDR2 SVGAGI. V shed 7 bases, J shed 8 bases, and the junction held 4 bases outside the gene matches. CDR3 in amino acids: CASKRTGEAFF. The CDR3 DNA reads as TGTGCCAGCAAGAGGACAGGAGAAGCTTTCTTT.

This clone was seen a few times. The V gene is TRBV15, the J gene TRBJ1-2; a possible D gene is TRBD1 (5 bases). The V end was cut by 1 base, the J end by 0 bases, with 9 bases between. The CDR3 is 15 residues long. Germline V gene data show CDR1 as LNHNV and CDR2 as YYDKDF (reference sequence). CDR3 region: CATSRAGGTNYGYTF. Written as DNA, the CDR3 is TGTGCCACCAGCAGAGCCGGGGGGACTAACTATGGCTACACCTTC. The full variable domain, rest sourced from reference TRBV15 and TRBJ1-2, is DAMVIQNPRYQVTQFGKPVTLSCSQTLNHNVMYWYQQKSSQAPKLLFHYYDKDFNNEADTPDNFQSRRPNTSFCFLDIRSPGLGDTAMYLCATSRAGGTNYGYTFGSGTRLTVV.

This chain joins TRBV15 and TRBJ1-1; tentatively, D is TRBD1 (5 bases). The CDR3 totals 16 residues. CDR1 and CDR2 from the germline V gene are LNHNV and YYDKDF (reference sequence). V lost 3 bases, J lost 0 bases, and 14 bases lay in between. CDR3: CATSSPKTALNTEAFF. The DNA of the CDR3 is TGTGCCACCAGCAGTCCCAAGACAGCCCTGAACACTGAAGCTTTCTTT.

CDR3 in DNA: TGTGCCAGCAGAGCACAGGGTTATACTGAAGCTTTCTTT. Translation gives CASRAQGYTEAFF. V usage is TRBV11-2 and J usage is TRBJ1-1; tentative D call: TRBD1 (6 bases). This CDR3 is 13 amino acids long. Trimming cost V 6 bases and J 5 bases, with 13 bases left between them. Germline V CDR1 and CDR2: SGHAT, FQNNGV.

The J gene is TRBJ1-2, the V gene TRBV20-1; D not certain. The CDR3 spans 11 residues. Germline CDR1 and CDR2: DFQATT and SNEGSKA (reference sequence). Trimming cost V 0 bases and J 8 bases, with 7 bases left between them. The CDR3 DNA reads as TGCAGTGCTAGAGACCCTAGGGGCTACACCTTC. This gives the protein CSARDPRGYTF.